This TCR beta chain was captured by sequencing in a study of radiotherapy plus CTLA-4 blockade in lung cancer (dated by TCRdb to the late 2010s). At the level of the whole study: Among enrolled patients, approximately 19% had an objective response and about 30% reached disease control.

The method was the immunoSEQ multiplex PCR assay. The table was pulled from immuneACCESS by TCRdb, which kept in-frame rearrangements only. Such tables lose some clones; where checked, under half of the loss comes from unresolved V genes, and the rest has no known cause. The sample records 110,000 or so clones, about four fifths of which are singletons. 4.5% to 6.5% of the sample is in the top ten clones. In this study, focal radiation therapy paired with CTLA-4 blockade (ipilimumab) was tested in patients who had chemo-refractory metastatic non-small-cell lung cancer. In regard to this clone: Its antigen is not yet known. Per-base qualities were not stored, and no clone one base away is much larger.

The CDR3, cysteine through phenylalanine, is 14 amino acids long. The DNA shown is the 42-base CDR3, in frame from base 1. CDR1 and CDR2 (MDHEN, SYDVKM) derive from the germline V gene. V is reduced by 5 bases and J by 0 bases, leaving a spacing of 7 bases between them. General study outcomes and caveats: The strongest predictors of response were reported to be early dynamic shifts in blood T cell clones along with a rise in serum interferon-beta following radiation. After treatment with radiotherapy and ipilimumab, TCR clones that came from tumors expanded in the peripheral blood.

The V and J genes are TRBV28 and TRBJ1-4; the D segment cannot be called with confidence. The clonotype was recovered from a human donor with non-small cell lung cancer who had a partial response to radiotherapy plus ipilimumab. Sample: peripheral blood, taken from a patient treated with radiotherapy plus ipilimumab. The sequenced DNA: TGTGCCAGCAGTGGCCCCTCAACTAATGAAAAACTGTTTTTT. Translated, this is CASSGPSTNEKLFF.